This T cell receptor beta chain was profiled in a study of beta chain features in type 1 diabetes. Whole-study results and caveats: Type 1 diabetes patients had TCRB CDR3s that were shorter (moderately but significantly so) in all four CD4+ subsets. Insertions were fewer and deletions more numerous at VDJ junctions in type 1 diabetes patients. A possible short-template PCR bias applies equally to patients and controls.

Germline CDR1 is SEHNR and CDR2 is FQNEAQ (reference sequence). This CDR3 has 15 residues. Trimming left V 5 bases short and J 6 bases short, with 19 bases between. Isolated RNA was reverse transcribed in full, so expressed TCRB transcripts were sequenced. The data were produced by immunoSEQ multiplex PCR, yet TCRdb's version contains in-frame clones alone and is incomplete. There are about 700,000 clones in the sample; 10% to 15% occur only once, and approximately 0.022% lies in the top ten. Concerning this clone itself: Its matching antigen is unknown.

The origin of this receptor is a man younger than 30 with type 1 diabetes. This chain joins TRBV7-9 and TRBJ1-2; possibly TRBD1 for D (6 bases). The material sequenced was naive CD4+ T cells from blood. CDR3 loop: CASSPDRTLLDGYTF. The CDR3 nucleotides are TGTGCCAGCAGCCCCGACAGGACCCTTTTGGATGGCTACACCTTC.